Shown below are 6 T cell receptor beta chains from a single sample sequenced in a study of blood T cell repertoires in COVID-19. Only in-frame clones appear in the TCRdb table, and some are missing; sequencing was by immunoSEQ multiplex PCR. The sample comprises 200,000 or so clones, 65% to 85% of which are singletons, and approximately 5.4% rests with the top ten. Sequenced input: peripheral blood. Source of these receptors: a woman aged 25 to 39 with acute or convalescent COVID-19.

The chain has TRBV13 and TRBJ1-1, with TRBD1 as a possible D gene (5 bases). V dropped 0 bases and J dropped 2 bases, with 13 bases sitting between them. The germline V gene has CDR1 PRHDT and CDR2 FYEKMQ (reference sequence). The CDR3 has 16 residues. The CDR3, as DNA: TGTGCCAGCAGCTTAGGTTCCGCAGGGTCTAACACTGAAGCTTTCTTT. Its translation: CASSLGSAGSNTEAFF.

The chain links TRBV7-2 to TRBJ1-1; no clear D gene. CDR3 length: 14 amino acids. V lost 1 base and J lost 5, with 11 bases in between. Germline CDR1 is SGHTA and CDR2 is FQGNSA. As DNA, the CDR3 is TGTGCCAGCAGCTTAGGGCGGACGGGAACTGAAGCTTTCTTT. Amino acids: CASSLGRTGTEAFF.

This clone has just one count. The chain joins TRBV19 to TRBJ1-1; 7 bases are a match to TRBD1. J gave up 0 bases and V 6 bases, and 7 bases lay outside the gene matches. The V gene's germline CDR1 is LNHDA and CDR2 SQIVND (reference sequence). The CDR3 has 15 residues. CDR3 residues: CASRSGTAVNTEAFF. As DNA, the CDR3 is TGTGCCAGTAGGTCCGGGACAGCCGTGAACACTGAAGCTTTCTTT.

The V call is TRBV28, the J call TRBJ1-1; the D is unclear. CDR3 length: 17 residues. Germline V CDR1 and CDR2: MDHEN, SYDVKM. Trimming cost V 2 bases and J 1 base, with 17 bases left between them. Here the CDR3 DNA reads TGTGCCAGCAGTTTAATGACTTTTTCAAGGAAGAACACTGAAGCTTTCTTT. Protein: CASSLMTFSRKNTEAFF. The full variable domain, completed using reference TRBV28 and TRBJ1-1, is DVKVTQSSRYLVKRTGEKVFLECVQDMDHENMFWYRQDPGLGLRLIYFSYDVKMKEKGDIPEGYSVSREKKERFSLILESASTNQTSMYLCASSLMTFSRKNTEAFFGQGTRLTVV.

V usage is TRBV29-1 and J usage is TRBJ1-1; 9 positions match TRBD1. The CDR3 covers 12 residues. V lost 4 bases and J lost 8; bases outside the gene matches: 5. Germline loops: CDR1 SQVTM, CDR2 ANQGSEA. The CDR3 protein is CSVVRQGVEAFF. Written as DNA, the CDR3 is TGCAGCGTTGTACGACAGGGGGTCGAAGCTTTCTTT.

In its sample, this clone was seen once. The chain is built from TRBV4-3 and TRBJ2-1; 12 bases are shared with TRBD2. Germline V gene lookup returns CDR1 LGHNA and CDR2 YSLEER. This CDR3 is built from 15 residues. V lost 1 base, J lost 8 bases, and 3 bases stayed unmatched. The CDR3 DNA reads as TGCGCCAGCAGCCAAGCGACTAGCGGGAGACATGAGCAGTTCTTC. This sequence encodes CASSQATSGRHEQFF.